The 20 T cell receptor beta chains below were found in one sample sequenced in a study of T cell responses to AZD1222 COVID-19 vaccine. Method: immunoSEQ multiplex PCR; TCRdb's copy keeps in-frame clones and lacks some. The table has about 150,000 clones, about nine tenths seen once. The sample was peripheral blood, taken on day 0 of AZD1222 vaccination. These receptor sequences come from an adult in good health.

The chain is built from TRBV7-6 and TRBJ1-1; no clear D gene. V lost 1 base and J 0 bases, leaving 12 bases between the germline ends. Germline loops: CDR1 SGHVS, CDR2 FNYEAQ. This CDR3 contains 16 residues. The CDR3 DNA reads TGTGCCAGCAGCTTAGGAAAAACGGTAATGAACACTGAAGCTTTCTTT. Translating gives CASSLGKTVMNTEAFF.

The genes are TRBV24-1 and TRBJ2-1, with D maybe TRBD2 (6 bases). V lost 9 bases, J lost 4 bases, and 21 bases lay in between. Germline V CDR1 and CDR2: KGHDR, SFDVKD. The CDR3 contains 16 residues. CDR3 bases: TGTGCCACCGGGATTAAAGTTGGAGGGGTTTACAATGAGCAGTTCTTC. Translating it yields CATGIKVGGVYNEQFF.

The chain joins TRBV28 to TRBJ1-2; D gene uncertain. Germline CDR1 MDHEN, CDR2 SYDVKM. V shed 5 bases and J shed 3 bases, with 10 bases lying between them. This CDR3 spans 13 amino acids. The CDR3 DNA sequence: TGTGCCAGCAGTCCCCGGACGGACTATGGCTACACCTTC. This codes for CASSPRTDYGYTF.

The chain joins TRBV19 to TRBJ2-7; 12 bases map to TRBD1. This CDR3 has 15 amino acids. The trim removed 7 bases at V and 4 bases at J, leaving 8 bases unmatched. Germline CDR1 LNHDA, CDR2 SQIVND (reference sequence). CDR3 residues: CASTTGTGGFYEQYF. For the CDR3, the DNA is TGTGCCAGTACCACCGGGACAGGGGGCTTTTACGAGCAGTACTTC. The entire variable domain, with the rest obtained from reference TRBV19 and TRBJ2-7, is as follows: DGGITQSPKYLFRKEGQNVTLSCEQNLNHDAMYWYRQDPGQGLRLIYYSQIVNDFQKGDIAEGYSVSREKKESFPLTVTSAQKNPTAFYLCASTTGTGGFYEQYFGPGTRLTVT.

The chain is built from TRBV9 and TRBJ2-3, with 10 bases lining up with TRBD2. CDR3 length: 15 amino acids. Germline V lookup: CDR1 SGDLS, CDR2 YYNGEE. The V and J ends lost 3 bases and 1 base, in that order; junction bases with no gene match: 2. The CDR3 loop is CASSASGSGTDTQYF. The CDR3 DNA is TGTGCCAGCAGCGCTAGCGGGAGCGGCACAGATACGCAGTATTTT.

The chain employs TRBV7-9 and TRBJ2-6; D is unresolved. This CDR3 is built from 14 residues. V lost 5 bases and J lost 0, with 5 bases in between. CDR1 is SEHNR, CDR2 FQNEAQ, per germline (reference sequence). The CDR3: CASSLPSGANVLTF. CDR3 bases: TGTGCCAGCAGCCTACCCTCTGGGGCCAACGTCCTGACTTTC.

The rearrangement links TRBV3-1 (or the pseudogene TRBV3-2) to TRBJ1-3; 7 bases align to TRBD1. Germline V gene lookup returns CDR1 LGHDT and CDR2 YNNKEL (reference sequence). The CDR3 spans 20 residues. J gave up 1 base and V 2 bases, and 17 bases lay outside the gene matches. CDR3 DNA: TGTGCCAGCAGCCAATCCCGACAGGGTAAATCAGAAGTATCTGGAAACACCATATATTTT. Translating it yields CASSQSRQGKSEVSGNTIYF.

CDR3 protein: CASSFGIAGAGAGETQYF. CDR3 coding DNA: TGTGCCAGCAGCTTCGGAATAGCGGGAGCGGGGGCTGGCGAGACCCAGTACTTC. V usage is TRBV7-9 and J usage is TRBJ2-5; the match to TRBD2 covers 9 bases. V was pared by 3 bases and J by 5 bases, with 16 bases of the junction left unmatched. The CDR3 has 18 amino acids. CDR1 is SEHNR and CDR2 is FQNEAQ in the germline V gene (reference sequence).

This clone was seen a single time. The rearrangement uses TRBV7-6 and TRBJ2-1, with D possibly being TRBD2 (6 bases). Trimming left V 5 bases short and J 4 bases short, with 12 bases between. Germline values: CDR1 SGHVS, CDR2 FNYEAQ. The CDR3 contains 14 residues. Here the CDR3 DNA reads TGTGCCAGCAGCCTTAATAGCGGTTACAATGAGCAGTTCTTC. It encodes CASSLNSGYNEQFF.

The V call is TRBV28, the J call TRBJ1-2, with D possibly TRBD1 on 6 matching bases. In germline, CDR1 is MDHEN, CDR2 SYDVKM. Between the trimmed V and J ends, which lost 4 bases and 4 bases, there was a span of 10 bases. The CDR3 covers 13 residues. The CDR3 nucleotides read TGTGCCAGCAGTTCCAGGGGCGGCTATGGCTACACCTTC. It translates to CASSSRGGYGYTF.

J is TRBJ2-4 and V is TRBV28; D is undetermined. Germline V lookup: CDR1 MDHEN, CDR2 SYDVKM. The CDR3 covers 14 residues. Trimming took off 8 bases at V and 4 bases at J, with 15 bases between the two ends. CDR3: CASGRPKAKNIQYF. The CDR3 DNA sequence: TGTGCCAGCGGACGTCCGAAAGCGAAAAACATTCAGTACTTC. Filled out from reference TRBV28 and TRBJ2-4, the complete variable domain reads DVKVTQSSRYLVKRTGEKVFLECVQDMDHENMFWYRQDPGLGLRLIYFSYDVKMKEKGDIPEGYSVSREKKERFSLILESASTNQTSMYLCASGRPKAKNIQYFGAGTRLSVL.

This chain joins TRBV5-5 and TRBJ2-7; D call uncertain. Germline lookup yields CDR1 SGHKS and CDR2 YYEKEE (reference sequence). The CDR3 sequence is 13 residues long. Trimming pared 2 bases from V and 0 bases from J, leaving 6 bases between. The chain's CDR3 is CASSLLSSYEQYF. The DNA for the CDR3 is TGTGCCAGCAGCTTATTGAGCTCCTACGAGCAGTACTTC.

The gene calls are TRBV28 and TRBJ2-3; D not resolved. Germline V gene data show CDR1 as MDHEN and CDR2 as SYDVKM. Trimming left V 8 bases short and J 7 bases short, with 10 bases between. CDR3 length equals 11 residues. CDR3 nucleotides: TGTGCCAGCGTTTGGGGTAATACGCAGTATTTT. This translates into CASVWGNTQYF.

This clone appeared once. The chain links TRBV29-1 to TRBJ1-1; weak D call: TRBD1 (5 bases). Germline-derived CDR1 and CDR2 are SQVTM and ANQGSEA. The length of the CDR3 is 13 residues. Trimming cost V 5 bases and J 1 base, with 11 bases left between them. The CDR3 coding sequence is TGCAGCGTTACGGGGGTACAGAACACTGAAGCTTTCTTT. Its protein product is CSVTGVQNTEAFF. The variable domain in full, completed from reference TRBV29-1 and TRBJ1-1, reads SAVISQKPSRDICQRGTSLTIQCQVDSQVTMMFWYRQQPGQSLTLIATANQGSEATYESGFVIDKFPISRPNLTFSTLTVSNMSPEDSSIYLCSVTGVQNTEAFFGQGTRLTVV.

The genes are TRBV19 and TRBJ1-1, with D tentatively TRBD1 (5 bases). V was shortened by 7 bases and J by 2 bases, with 14 bases between the two germline ends. Germline values: CDR1 LNHDA, CDR2 SQIVND (reference sequence). This CDR3 has 14 residues. Written as DNA, the CDR3 is TGTGCCAGTAATTTGGGGGTTCGAAACACTGAAGCTTTCTTT. Its protein product is CASNLGVRNTEAFF.

This clone has just one count. The chain uses TRBV25-1 and TRBJ1-2; D ambiguous. The V and J ends lost 2 bases and 0 bases respectively, with 13 bases between them. This CDR3 spans 16 amino acids. Germline CDR1 is MGHDK and CDR2 is SYGVNS. The CDR3 loop reads CASSENGQPSNYGYTF. DNA of the CDR3: TGTGCCAGCAGTGAAAACGGGCAGCCGTCTAACTATGGCTACACCTTC.

The CDR3 DNA reads TGTGCCAGCAGTGAGCGGTCGTCCGGCTATGGCTACACCTTC. Amino acids: CASSERSSGYGYTF. The rearrangement uses TRBV6-4 and TRBJ1-2; D is unclear. CDR1 is MRHNA and CDR2 is SNTAGT in the germline V gene. Trimming removed 3 bases from V and 4 bases from J, with 12 bases in between. This CDR3 contains 14 residues.

The V call is TRBV19, the J call TRBJ1-1; a weak D match, TRBD1 (5 bases). The germline gives CDR1 LNHDA, CDR2 SQIVND (reference sequence). V dropped 3 bases and J dropped 0 bases, with 11 bases sitting between them. The CDR3 loop spans 15 amino acids. The CDR3 loop is CASSMGDGLNTEAFF. CDR3 in DNA: TGTGCCAGTAGTATGGGGGACGGCTTGAACACTGAAGCTTTCTTT.

V usage is TRBV5-1 and J usage is TRBJ2-6; D unclear. Germline loops: CDR1 SGHRS, CDR2 YFSETQ. The CDR3 runs 17 residues. V gave up 4 bases and J gave up 0 bases, with 14 bases separating them. This CDR3 reads CASSPPWRSSGANVLTF. The CDR3 DNA sequence: TGCGCCAGCAGCCCCCCCTGGAGAAGCTCTGGGGCCAACGTCCTGACTTTC.

The chain uses TRBV19 and TRBJ2-5, with 14 bases fitting TRBD2. Germline CDR1 LNHDA, CDR2 SQIVND (reference sequence). With 3 bases clipped from V and 3 bases from J, the junction kept 6 bases outside the gene matches. The CDR3 contains 17 residues. This chain's CDR3 is CASSIRTSGRPEETQYF. CDR3 DNA sequence: TGTGCCAGTAGTATCCGGACTAGCGGGAGGCCAGAAGAGACCCAGTACTTC.